The 23 T cell receptor beta chains given below trace back to one sample, sequenced in a study of shared T cell receptors in the human thymus (dated by TCRdb to the early 2020s). Libraries were constructed by the immunoSEQ multiplex PCR assay. Sourced from immuneACCESS, this table was stored by TCRdb with only in-frame sequences that have V and J called. A share of the clones is absent; for the studies checked, an unresolved V gene accounts for under half, and the remainder has no known explanation. The sample table holds about 660,000 clones, of which 85% to 90% were seen once. Clones ranked in the top ten supply about 0.01% of the sample. These same data were also listed under a study on human thymus T cells.

Specimen: thymocytes. These receptors originate from a boy under two years old with a congenital heart defect. Donor details come from another sample of the same person, matched by shared clones.

This clone was detected only a few times. V gene TRBV19 combines with J gene TRBJ1-3; D ambiguous. Germline values: CDR1 LNHDA, CDR2 SQIVND (reference sequence). The CDR3 has 18 amino acids. Trimming removed 7 bases from V and 2 bases from J, with 24 bases in between. CDR3 sequence: CASITTRRRETPGNTIYF. For the CDR3, the DNA is TGTGCCAGTATCACCACCAGGAGGAGGGAAACGCCTGGAAACACCATATATTTT.

The CDR3: CASSRLADTDTQYF. Written as DNA, the CDR3 is TGTGCCAGCAGCCGACTAGCGGACACAGATACGCAGTATTTT. The V gene is TRBV7-9, the J gene TRBJ2-3; 9 bases match TRBD2. The CDR3 is 14 amino acids. Germline V gene sequence: CDR1 SEHNR, CDR2 FQNEAQ (reference sequence). Germline trimming cut 5 bases from V and 2 bases from J; bases unmatched to any gene: 2.

The V gene is TRBV4-3, the J gene TRBJ2-1, with D perhaps TRBD1 (5 bases). This CDR3 is built from 19 residues. V was trimmed by 0 bases and J by 3 bases, leaving 21 bases between them. Germline CDR1 reads LGHNA; CDR2 reads YSLEER. The CDR3 nucleotides are TGCGCCAGCAGCCAAGATCGGGTCAGGGCAGCGACTCACTACAATGAGCAGTTCTTC. Translating gives CASSQDRVRAATHYNEQFF.

Remarks on this clone: The same CDR3 can be traced to other DNA sequences in this sample. The J gene is TRBJ1-3, the V gene TRBV6-1; 9 nucleotides align to TRBD1. With V trimmed by 1 base and J by 2 bases, 0 bases remained unmatched. CDR1 and CDR2 (germline): MNHNS, SASEGT. The CDR3 extends over 15 amino acids. The CDR3 loop is CASSEGQGAGNTIYF. The CDR3 DNA is TGTGCCAGCAGTGAAGGACAGGGGGCTGGAAACACCATATATTTT.

The V and J genes are TRBV6-1 and TRBJ1-5; D not resolved. Germline V gene data show CDR1 as MNHNS and CDR2 as SASEGT. The CDR3 is made up of 13 amino acids. V shed 2 bases and J shed 6 bases, with 8 bases lying between them. CDR3 nucleotides: TGTGCCAGCAGTGAACCCCTAGGTCAGCCCCAGCATTTT. Translating gives CASSEPLGQPQHF.

On this clone itself: The sample carries other DNA sequences with the same CDR3. The J gene is TRBJ2-3, the V gene TRBV27; 7 nucleotides line up with TRBD2. The CDR3 has 14 amino acids. The trim removed 2 bases at V and 1 base at J, leaving 0 bases unmatched. Germline V gene sequence: CDR1 MNHEY, CDR2 SMNVEV (reference sequence). The CDR3 is CASSLGGGTDTQYF. The CDR3 nucleotides are TGTGCCAGCAGTTTAGGGGGGGGCACAGATACGCAGTATTTT.

Concerning this clone itself: The germline gene is not matched at one end of the junction; a read error may be the cause. The chain joins TRBV7-7 to TRBJ2-2; 8 bases agree with TRBD1. Per the germline V gene, CDR1 is SSHAT and CDR2 is FNYEAQ (reference sequence). The length of the CDR3 is 15 residues. The CDR3 sequence: CASSLGTGVTGELFF. The CDR3 DNA follows: TGTGCTAGCAGCTTAGGGACAGGCGTCACCGGGGAGCTGTTTTTT.

CDR3: CASSDYRGVNTGELFF. The CDR3 DNA reads as TGTGCCAGCAGTGACTACAGGGGAGTTAACACCGGGGAGCTGTTTTTT. This chain links TRBV2 with TRBJ2-2; 7 nucleotides match TRBD1. Germline-derived CDR1 and CDR2 are SNHLY and FYNNEI. The CDR3 is 16 residues long. V shed 3 bases, J shed 2 bases, and the junction held 6 bases outside the gene matches.

The chain has TRBV4-3 and TRBJ1-3, with no clear D. V was cut by 4 bases and J by 2 bases, with 3 bases left in between. In germline, CDR1 is LGHNA, CDR2 YSLEER. The CDR3 is 12 amino acids. The CDR3 coding sequence is TGCGCCAGCAGCCCGGCTGGAAACACCATATATTTT. This sequence encodes CASSPAGNTIYF.

This clone was seen only a few times. The rearrangement joins TRBV4-1 to TRBJ2-7; D might be TRBD2 (5 bases). This CDR3 region has 20 residues. Between the trimmed V and J ends, which lost 0 bases and 0 bases, there was a span of 24 bases. Germline V lookup: CDR1 MGHRA, CDR2 YSYEKL. For the CDR3, the DNA is TGCGCCAGCAGCCAAGAGGCCCTCGTCCCCGTCCGGAGGAGCTCCTACGAGCAGTACTTC. It codes for CASSQEALVPVRRSSYEQYF.

The chain combines TRBV6-1 with TRBJ2-1; 10 nucleotides line up with TRBD1. Germline V CDR1 and CDR2: MNHNS, SASEGT. CDR3 length: 24 amino acids. The V and J ends lost 0 bases and 3 bases, in that order; junction bases with no gene match: 26. The CDR3 loop is CASSEAKKRTGGNSGHGGYNEQFF. The CDR3 DNA reads TGTGCCAGCAGTGAAGCGAAGAAGAGGACAGGGGGGAATAGCGGGCATGGTGGCTACAATGAGCAGTTCTTC.

This chain joins TRBV28 and TRBJ2-1; 8 bases are shared with TRBD2. The CDR3 contains 15 residues. J was trimmed by 6 bases and V by 4 bases; bases with no gene match: 8. Germline CDR1 MDHEN, CDR2 SYDVKM. The CDR3 nucleotides are TGTGCCAGCAGTTCTCCCGGGAGGGGAATCAATGAGCAGTTCTTC. Encoded protein: CASSSPGRGINEQFF.

The chain employs TRBV30 and TRBJ1-1; 7 bases fit TRBD1. CDR1 is GTSNPN and CDR2 is SVGIG in the germline V gene (reference sequence). The CDR3 covers 17 residues. The V and J ends lost 3 bases and 3 bases, in that order; junction bases with no gene match: 16. This CDR3 reads CAWRRQGVLGIYTEAFF. The CDR3 nucleotides are TGTGCCTGGAGGAGACAGGGTGTGTTGGGTATTTACACTGAAGCTTTCTTT.

In its sample, this clone was seen once. The chain has TRBV25-1 and TRBJ1-1; D is undetermined. Germline CDR1 is MGHDK and CDR2 is SYGVNS. V lost 4 bases and J 6 bases, leaving 9 bases between the germline ends. There are 12 residues in the CDR3. The CDR3 sequence is CASSGGGPEAFF. The CDR3, as DNA: TGTGCCAGCAGTGGGGGAGGGCCTGAAGCTTTCTTT.

This rearrangement joins TRBV4-3 to TRBJ2-7; a weak D match, TRBD2 (6 bases). Trimming shortened V by 4 bases and J by 5 bases, and 18 bases separated the two germline ends. The CDR3 is 15 residues long. The germline CDR1 and CDR2 sequences are LGHNA and YSLEER. CDR3 in DNA: TGCGCCAGCAGCCGATTCCCCGGCGGGGAACACGAGCAGTACTTC. This translates into CASSRFPGGEHEQYF.

The chain uses TRBV5-1 and TRBJ2-7, with 8 nucleotides matching TRBD2. The CDR3 covers 16 residues. With 4 bases clipped from V and 5 bases from J, the junction kept 14 bases outside the gene matches. CDR1 and CDR2 (germline): SGHRS, YFSETQ. The CDR3 is CASSPGTSKGLDEQYF. Here the CDR3 DNA reads TGCGCCAGCAGCCCGGGGACTAGTAAGGGCCTGGACGAGCAGTACTTC.

The V and J genes are TRBV30 and TRBJ1-2; weak D call: TRBD1 (6 bases). V lost 5 bases, J lost 10 bases, and 11 bases lay in between. The CDR3 sequence is 10 residues long. In germline, CDR1 is GTSNPN, CDR2 SVGIG (reference sequence). The CDR3 is CAWGQPNYTF. The CDR3 coding sequence is TGTGCCTGGGGACAGCCCAACTACACCTTC.

The V and J genes are TRBV5-4 and TRBJ2-1; TRBD2 agrees at 8 bases. Unmatched junction bases numbered 16, after V lost 6 bases and J lost 2 bases. Germline values: CDR1 SGHNT, CDR2 YYREEE (reference sequence). This CDR3 is 18 amino acids long. CDR3 DNA: TGTGCCAGCACAGCGGGGGCCTTCGGGAGGGCCCCCTACAATGAGCAGTTCTTC. It codes for CASTAGAFGRAPYNEQFF. Full variable domain (outside the CDR3, taken from reference TRBV5-4 and TRBJ2-1): ETGVTQSPTHLIKTRGQQVTLRCSSQSGHNTVSWYQQALGQGPQFIFQYYREEENGRGNFPPRFSGLQFPNYSSELNVNALELDDSALYLCASTAGAFGRAPYNEQFFGPGTRLTVL.

CDR3 in amino acids: CASSLAPGGNEQYF. CDR3 coding DNA: TGTGCCAGCAGCTTAGCACCAGGGGGAAACGAGCAGTACTTC. This chain joins TRBV11-2 and TRBJ2-7; 7 bases line up with TRBD1. The V segment lost 1 base and the J segment 5 bases; nucleotides outside the gene matches: 5. CDR3 length equals 14 residues. Per the germline V gene, CDR1 is SGHAT and CDR2 is FQNNGV.

The chain links TRBV9 to TRBJ2-3, with TRBD1 as a possible D gene (5 bases). The CDR3 loop spans 12 amino acids. Trimming cost V 3 bases and J 6 bases, with 8 bases left between them. Germline lookup yields CDR1 SGDLS and CDR2 YYNGEE. The CDR3 DNA reads as TGTGCCAGCAGCGCAGGGAATGATACGCAGTATTTT. It translates to CASSAGNDTQYF. Together with reference TRBV9 and TRBJ2-3, the CDR3 gives the full variable domain: DSGVTQTPKHLITATGQRVTLRCSPRSGDLSVYWYQQSLDQGLQFLIQYYNGEERAKGNILERFSAQQFPDLHSELNLSSLELGDSALYFCASSAGNDTQYFGPGTRLTVL.

The chain has TRBV28 and TRBJ2-7; 9 bases are shared with TRBD2. This CDR3 contains 14 residues. In germline, CDR1 is MDHEN, CDR2 SYDVKM. Trimming cost V 7 bases and J 3 bases; bases outside gene matches: 7. The CDR3 DNA reads TGTGCCAGCATCGGCGGGAGGGCCCTCTACGAGCAGTACTTC. Its protein is CASIGGRALYEQYF.

The chain couples TRBV5-4 to TRBJ2-1; 9 bases are shared with TRBD2. V shed 6 bases and J 8 bases; nucleotides not matched to a gene: 9. Per the germline V gene, CDR1 is SGHNT and CDR2 is YYREEE (reference sequence). There are 14 residues in the CDR3. The CDR3 region is CASTPGIAGDEQFF. CDR3 bases: TGTGCCAGCACCCCGGGGATAGCGGGAGATGAGCAGTTCTTC.

The rearrangement joins TRBV6-5 to TRBJ1-1, with a possible D match to TRBD1 (6 bases). The V end lost 2 bases, the J end lost 6 bases, and 13 bases lay between the germline ends. This CDR3 has 14 amino acids. Germline V gene data show CDR1 as MNHEY and CDR2 as SVGAGI. The CDR3 DNA reads TGTGCCAGCAGTTACCCCCTACAGGGCCCTGAAGCTTTCTTT. Translating it yields CASSYPLQGPEAFF.